This T cell receptor beta chain was documented in a study of T cell responses to AZD1222 COVID-19 vaccine. As concerns this clone: Antigen unknown.

CDR3 length: 19 residues. Looked up from germline, CDR1 is SGDLS and CDR2 is YYNGEE. The V segment lost 3 bases and the J segment 4 bases; nucleotides outside the gene matches: 11. Profiling relied on immunoSEQ multiplex PCR, and the TCRdb table lists in-frame clones only, not all of them. Altogether some 140,000 clones are present, about nine tenths being singletons, with the ten largest covering around 3%. Whole-study findings and limits: CD4 TCRs linked to vaccination spanned spike, dominating at 160-218 and 743-854.

The sequencing used peripheral blood, collected on day 0 of AZD1222 vaccination. The chain couples TRBV9 to TRBJ2-6, with 12 bases matching TRBD1. The sequence was obtained from an adult in good health. CDR3 sequence reads: CASSAFFRDRGLGANVLTF. CDR3 DNA sequence: TGTGCCAGCAGCGCTTTTTTCAGGGACAGGGGGCTCGGGGCCAACGTCCTGACTTTC.